The 11 T cell receptor beta chains in this list originate from one sample, sequenced in a study of blood T cell repertoires in COVID-19. The protocol was immunoSEQ multiplex PCR, while the TCRdb copy is restricted to in-frame clones and leaves out a portion. The sample contains hundreds of thousands of clones, around 81% of which appear only once. What was sequenced was PBMCs or T cells enriched from blood (not recorded which). These receptors came from a woman aged 40 to 55 with acute COVID-19.

The chain uses TRBV7-2 and TRBJ2-5; 9 bases fit TRBD1. After removal of 3 bases from V and 2 bases from J, the junction contained 1 base not matched to a gene. The CDR3 runs to 14 residues. Germline V lookup: CDR1 SGHTA, CDR2 FQGNSA. For the CDR3, the DNA is TGTGCCAGCAGCTTCGACAGGGGGCAAGAGACCCAGTACTTC. Translating it yields CASSFDRGQETQYF. The complete variable domain, with remaining parts taken from reference TRBV7-2 and TRBJ2-5, reads GAGVSQSPSNKVTEKGKDVELRCDPISGHTALYWYRQSLGQGLEFLIYFQGNSAPDKSGLPSDRFSAERTGGSVSTLTIQRTQQEDSAVYLCASSFDRGQETQYFGPGTRLLVL.

This rearrangement joins TRBV28 to TRBJ1-4; D may be TRBD1 (5 bases). Deletions cut 4 bases from V and 3 bases from J, with 6 bases between. The length of the CDR3 is 13 residues. Germline V gives CDR1 MDHEN, CDR2 SYDVKM. The DNA of the CDR3 is TGTGCCAGCAGTTCAGGGTCTAATGAAAAACTGTTTTTT. Translation: CASSSGSNEKLFF.

The chain has TRBV5-6 and TRBJ1-1, with 7 positions matching TRBD1. CDR1 and CDR2 (germline): SGHDT, YYEEEE. This CDR3 region has 16 residues. With V trimmed by 3 bases and J by 0 bases, 8 bases remained unmatched. The CDR3 protein is CASSWGNRGMNTEAFF. CDR3 coding DNA: TGTGCCAGCAGCTGGGGTAACAGGGGAATGAACACTGAAGCTTTCTTT.

About this clone itself: A junction boundary mismatches the germline segment, possibly from a read error. The chain couples TRBV5-1 to TRBJ2-3; TRBD2 agrees at 7 bases. Germline assignment: CDR1 SGHRS and CDR2 YFSETQ. CDR3 length equals 13 residues. CDR3 residues: CASSLPSAGDQFF. DNA for the CDR3: TGCGCCAGCAGCTTGCCTAGCGCGGGGGACCAGTTTTTT. The whole variable domain, remainder taken from reference TRBV5-1 and TRBJ2-3, is KAGVTQTPRYLIKTRGQQVTLSCSPISGHRSVSWYQQTPGQGLQFLFEYFSETQRNKGNFPGRFSGRQFSNSRSEMNVSTLELGDSALYLCASSLPSAGDQFFGPGTRLTVL.

V usage is TRBV6-5 and J usage is TRBJ1-3; the D is unclear. The V and J ends lost 6 bases and 2 bases respectively, with 8 bases between them. This CDR3 has 13 amino acids. The V gene's germline CDR1 is MNHEY and CDR2 SVGAGI. The DNA for the CDR3 is TGTGCCAGCAGCCTGGTAGCTGGAAACACCATATATTTT. Protein sequence: CASSLVAGNTIYF.

The chain carries TRBV28 and TRBJ1-6, with D possibly matching TRBD1 (5 bases). Per germline, CDR1 MDHEN and CDR2 SYDVKM. This CDR3 has 14 amino acids. V was shortened by 4 bases and J by 9 bases, with 13 bases between the two germline ends. CDR3: CASSSIQGSSPLHF. Here the CDR3 DNA reads TGTGCCAGCAGTTCCATCCAGGGTTCTTCACCCCTCCACTTT. Drawing the rest from reference TRBV28 and TRBJ1-6, the complete variable domain is DVKVTQSSRYLVKRTGEKVFLECVQDMDHENMFWYRQDPGLGLRLIYFSYDVKMKEKGDIPEGYSVSREKKERFSLILESASTNQTSMYLCASSSIQGSSPLHFGNGTRLTVT.

CDR3 residues: CASKGRDSYNSPLHF. The CDR3 nucleotides read TGTGCCAGCAAAGGACGGGACTCCTATAATTCACCCCTCCACTTT. This sequence joins TRBV2 and TRBJ1-6; D is ambiguous. The V gene's germline CDR1 is SNHLY and CDR2 FYNNEI. Trimming removed 7 bases at V and 0 bases at J, with 10 bases between. The CDR3 is 15 residues long.

The V gene is TRBV2, the J gene TRBJ1-5; a weak D match, TRBD1 (5 bases). The V gene's germline CDR1 is SNHLY and CDR2 FYNNEI. The CDR3 runs to 15 residues. V shed 4 bases and J shed 1 base, with 11 bases lying between them. The CDR3 here is CASSGVGGSNQPQHF. The CDR3 nucleotides read TGTGCCAGCAGTGGTGTGGGGGGGAGCAATCAGCCCCAGCATTTT.

V is TRBV3-1 (or the pseudogene TRBV3-2) and J is TRBJ1-2; tentative D call: TRBD1 (6 bases). Germline-derived CDR1 and CDR2 are LGHDT and YNNKEL (reference sequence). V was trimmed by 5 bases and J by 4 bases, leaving 11 bases between them. The CDR3 runs 13 residues. The CDR3 nucleotides read TGTGCCAGCAGCAGACAGGAGGTCTATGGCTACACCTTC. Protein: CASSRQEVYGYTF.

DNA for the CDR3: TGCAGCGTTGAAAGGGGGGGCAGAACCGGGGAGCTGTTTTTT. Its protein is CSVERGGRTGELFF. The rearrangement uses TRBV29-1 and TRBJ2-2; tentatively, D is TRBD2 (7 bases). Trimming stripped 2 bases from V and 5 bases from J, with 12 bases between. The CDR3 is made up of 14 amino acids. Germline CDR1 reads SQVTM; CDR2 reads ANQGSEA.

The chain recombines TRBV6-1 with TRBJ1-2; 7 positions agree with TRBD1. CDR3 length: 15 amino acids. The germline CDR1 and CDR2 sequences are MNHNS and SASEGT. With V trimmed by 4 bases and J by 2 bases, 7 bases remained unmatched. The CDR3 region has the DNA TGTGCCAGCAGTGGAGCCATCAGGGGGAACTATGGCTACACCTTC. This encodes CASSGAIRGNYGYTF.